A single sample is the source of the 25 T cell receptor beta chains below, sequenced in a study of blood T cells in healthy people across ages. The authors ran a second PCR of roughly 6 to 12 cycles using a sample-barcoded 5' primer and a J-beta primer mix. TCRdb ran MiXCR on the 5' RACE reads and lists one entry per CDR3 protein. The table records some 1.7 million distinct CDR3 sequences, approximately 28% of them present only once. Sequenced sample: blood. The receptor source for this set is a woman under 40 in good health.

J is TRBJ2-1 and V is TRBV7-2; 8 nucleotides line up with TRBD2. V lost 0 bases, J lost 7 bases, and 8 bases stayed unmatched. Germline lookup yields CDR1 SGHTA and CDR2 FQGNSA. The CDR3 length is 16 residues. In nucleotides, the CDR3 is TGTGCCAGCAGCTTAGCCGCGGGGGGTGGTACGAATGAGCAGTTCTTC. Translated, it gives CASSLAAGGGTNEQFF.

This clonotype was found many times. V usage is TRBV14 and J usage is TRBJ2-1; D remains unclear. The CDR3 runs 13 residues. Per germline, CDR1 SGHDN and CDR2 FVKESK. V dropped 2 bases and J dropped 2 bases, with 4 bases sitting between them. CDR3 in DNA: TGTGCCAGCAGCCAACGGCCCTACAATGAGCAGTTCTTC. Amino acid sequence: CASSQRPYNEQFF.

This clonotype was counted many times. V is TRBV20-1 and J is TRBJ2-7, with D possibly being TRBD1 or TRBD2 (7 bases each). The CDR3 has 14 residues. With 6 bases removed from V and 5 bases from J, the gap between germline ends came to 20 bases. Germline loops: CDR1 DFQATT, CDR2 SNEGSKA (reference sequence). Here the CDR3 DNA reads TGCAGTGCCACCGGGGGGCAGGGGGAGGACGAGCAGTACTTC. It specifies CSATGGQGEDEQYF.

In the case of this clonotype: A much larger clone lies a single base off, so this may be a read error. The genes are TRBV5-6 and TRBJ2-1; the match to TRBD2 covers 8 bases. V lost 4 bases, J lost 8 bases, and 17 bases stayed unmatched. There are 17 residues in the CDR3. Per germline, CDR1 SGHDT and CDR2 YYEEEE. The CDR3 DNA reads TGTGCCAGCAGCCCCGTAAGTCCGGGACTAGTCAGGCATGAGCAGTTCTTC. Its translation: CASSPVSPGLVRHEQFF.

This clonotype was seen only once. This sequence joins TRBV20-1 and TRBJ2-3; 8 bases align to TRBD1. CDR1 and CDR2 (germline): DFQATT, SNEGSKA (reference sequence). The ends lost 6 bases at V and 5 bases at J; junction bases unmatched: 10. This CDR3 comprises 14 residues. CDR3 bases: TGCAGTGCCATTCCGGGACAGGTCGGAGATACGCAGTATTTT. Amino acid sequence: CSAIPGQVGDTQYF.

This clonotype was seen only a few times. V is TRBV7-6 and J is TRBJ2-3, with D possibly being TRBD1 (6 bases). Germline V CDR1 and CDR2: SGHVS, FNYEAQ. The CDR3 has 15 residues. V was pared by 5 bases and J by 3 bases, with 15 bases between. The DNA of the CDR3 is TGTGCCAGCAGCGGCGGTGGAGGACAGACAGATACGCAGTATTTT. Its translation is CASSGGGGQTDTQYF.

The sample holds many counts of this clonotype. This rearrangement joins TRBV10-2 to TRBJ2-1, with 10 bases aligning to TRBD2. Trimming took 5 bases from V and 6 from J; bases not matched to a gene: 4. From germline, CDR1 is WSHSY and CDR2 SAAADI. The CDR3 runs to 14 residues. Here the CDR3 DNA reads TGCGCCAGCAGTTCTAGCGGGAGCATCAATGAGCAGTTCTTC. Translated, it gives CASSSSGSINEQFF.

The V and J genes are TRBV5-1 and TRBJ1-1; 8 bases agree with TRBD1. Germline CDR1 and CDR2: SGHRS and YFSETQ. Trimming removed 4 bases from V and 1 base from J; junction bases left unmatched: 6. The CDR3 runs 15 residues. As DNA, the CDR3 is TGCGCCAGCAGCCTCCAGACAGGGGCGAACACTGAAGCTTTCTTT. Translated, it gives CASSLQTGANTEAFF.

The gene calls are TRBV28 and TRBJ1-5, with 8 nucleotides matching TRBD1. This CDR3 has 16 amino acids. V shed 6 bases, J shed 0 bases, and the junction held 7 bases outside the gene matches. The germline CDR1 and CDR2 sequences are MDHEN and SYDVKM. In DNA, the CDR3 is TGTGCCAGCAGGGGTTCGACAGGGGCTAGCAATCAGCCCCAGCATTTT. Protein product: CASRGSTGASNQPQHF.

This sequence joins TRBV27 and TRBJ2-4, with D perhaps matching TRBD1 or TRBD2 (6 bases each). Trimming removed 4 bases from V and 1 base from J, with 8 bases in between. The germline gives CDR1 MNHEY, CDR2 SMNVEV (reference sequence). CDR3 length: 14 amino acids. The CDR3: CASSSGAAKNIQYF. The CDR3 coding sequence is TGTGCCAGCAGTTCGGGGGCGGCCAAAAACATTCAGTACTTC.

This clonotype was observed at least ten times. The gene calls are TRBV29-1 and TRBJ2-7; 7 bases agree with TRBD1. The CDR3 sequence is 14 residues long. In germline, CDR1 is SQVTM, CDR2 ANQGSEA. V lost 6 bases to trimming and J lost 0 bases; unmatched junction nucleotides: 8. CDR3 coding DNA: TGCAGCGTATCCGGGACAGTAACCTCCTACGAGCAGTACTTC. This gives the protein CSVSGTVTSYEQYF.

Remarks on this clonotype: The junction departs from germline at one end; a sequencing error may be responsible. The gene calls are TRBV10-2 and TRBJ2-5, with a possible D match to TRBD2 (6 bases). The germline V gene has CDR1 WSHSY and CDR2 SAAADI. The CDR3 length is 14 residues. The CDR3 loop reads CASSEERAQETQYF. The CDR3 nucleotides read TGCGCCAGCAGTGAGGAGCGGGCGCAAGAGACTCAGTACTTC.

The genes are TRBV5-1 and TRBJ1-4, with 10 nucleotides matching TRBD1. V lost 2 bases and J lost 7; bases outside the gene matches: 8. Germline CDR1 reads SGHRS; CDR2 reads YFSETQ. The CDR3 contains 16 residues. The CDR3 coding sequence is TGCGCCAGCAGCTTCGGTAGACAGGGGGCGAGTGAAAAACTGTTTTTT. As protein: CASSFGRQGASEKLFF.

The gene calls are TRBV14 and TRBJ2-7; TRBD1 matches at 7 bases. The CDR3 consists of 16 residues. V lost 4 bases to trimming and J lost 1 base; unmatched junction nucleotides: 10. The germline V gene has CDR1 SGHDN and CDR2 FVKESK. The chain's CDR3 is CASSRRQGLQSYEQYF. DNA for the CDR3: TGTGCCAGCAGCCGGAGACAGGGTCTTCAATCCTACGAGCAGTACTTC. The entire variable domain, with the rest obtained from reference TRBV14 and TRBJ2-7, is as follows: EAGVTQFPSHSVIEKGQTVTLRCDPISGHDNLYWYRRVMGKEIKFLLHFVKESKQDESGMPNNRFLAERTGGTYSTLKVQPAELEDSGVYFCASSRRQGLQSYEQYFGPGTRLTVT.

The CDR3 here is CASSQDYPGDIQYF. The CDR3 coding sequence is TGCGCCAGCAGCCAAGACTACCCCGGAGACATTCAGTACTTC. V is TRBV4-3 and J is TRBJ2-4; D is unresolved. Germline V gene data show CDR1 as LGHNA and CDR2 as YSLEER. The CDR3 sequence is 14 residues long. V lost 0 bases and J 8 bases, leaving 11 bases between the germline ends.

The V gene is TRBV5-6, the J gene TRBJ2-5, with D possibly matching TRBD2 (6 bases). CDR1 is SGHDT and CDR2 is YYEEEE in the germline V gene. The V end lost 4 bases, the J end lost 2 bases, and 18 bases lay between the germline ends. This CDR3 is 16 amino acids long. The CDR3 is CASSGETRAFQETQYF. CDR3 coding DNA: TGTGCCAGCAGCGGGGAGACTAGGGCCTTTCAAGAGACCCAGTACTTC.

The genes are TRBV4-1 and TRBJ1-2; tentative D call: TRBD1 (5 bases). Trimming pared 9 bases from V and 0 bases from J, leaving 17 bases between. The CDR3 is 15 residues long. Germline loops: CDR1 MGHRA, CDR2 YSYEKL. CDR3 residues: CASHPGDYSNYGYTF. CDR3 DNA sequence: TGCGCCAGTCACCCGGGGGACTATTCTAACTATGGCTACACCTTC.

A few counts support this clonotype. The genes are TRBV12-3 or TRBV12-4 and TRBJ2-3; 7 nucleotides align to TRBD1. The trim removed 6 bases at V and 0 bases at J, leaving 18 bases unmatched. The CDR3 spans 19 residues. The CDR3 spells CASSSFGPTGKISTDTQYF. The CDR3 nucleotides read TGTGCCAGCAGCTCCTTTGGGCCGACAGGGAAAATTAGCACAGATACGCAGTATTTT.

This clonotype was counted many times. The germline gene is not matched at one end of the junction; a read error may be the cause. The chain combines TRBV7-9 with TRBJ1-2; 8 nucleotides align to TRBD1. CDR1 SEHNR and CDR2 FQNEAQ come from the germline V gene (reference sequence). The CDR3 length is 14 residues. The CDR3 sequence is CASSFQGADYGYTF. For the CDR3, the DNA is TGCGCCAGCAGCTTTCAGGGGGCGGACTATGGCTACACCTTC.

The chain links TRBV10-2 to TRBJ1-2, with D possibly matching TRBD1 (6 bases). CDR1 and CDR2 from the germline V gene are WSHSY and SAAADI. V was trimmed by 4 bases and J by 3 bases, leaving 15 bases between them. This CDR3 contains 15 residues. CDR3 DNA sequence: TGCGCCAGCAGTGGGTGGGGGGCGCAAGACTATGGCTACACCTTC. Amino acid sequence: CASSGWGAQDYGYTF.

Concerning this clonotype itself: One end of the junction varies from germline; a read error may be responsible. The chain employs TRBV7-9 and TRBJ1-2; D is ambiguous. Per the germline V gene, CDR1 is SEHNR and CDR2 is FQNEAQ (reference sequence). The CDR3 contains 11 residues. The CDR3 DNA sequence: TGTGCCAGCAGCCTCGCCCATGGCTACATCTTC. Translated, it gives CASSLAHGYIF.

The genes are TRBV6-5 and TRBJ2-3; possibly TRBD1 for D (5 bases). Germline V lookup: CDR1 MNHEY, CDR2 SVGAGI. CDR3 length equals 15 residues. The V end lost 1 base, the J end lost 1 base, and 9 bases lay between the germline ends. Here the CDR3 DNA reads TGTGCCAGCAGTTACTTGACAGAGGGCACAGATACGCAGTATTTT. Its translation is CASSYLTEGTDTQYF.

Many counts were recorded for this clonotype. V usage is TRBV7-8 and J usage is TRBJ2-1; 13 positions agree with TRBD2. CDR1 SGHVS and CDR2 FQNEAQ come from the germline V gene. V shed 1 base and J 6 bases; nucleotides not matched to a gene: 3. The CDR3 spans 16 residues. The CDR3 coding sequence is TGTGCCAGCAGCTTAGTGGGGACTAGCGGGACCAATGAGCAGTTCTTC. Residues: CASSLVGTSGTNEQFF.

This clonotype occurred many times. The V gene is TRBV18, the J gene TRBJ2-6; no definite D call. The V gene's germline CDR1 is KGHSH and CDR2 LQKENI. This CDR3 has 14 amino acids. V dropped 8 bases and J dropped 1 base, with 9 bases sitting between them. CDR3 in amino acids: CASSPSSGANVLTF. In DNA form, the CDR3 reads TGTGCCAGCAGCCCCTCATCTGGGGCCAACGTCCTGACTTTC.

In its sample, this clonotype was seen a few times. The CDR3 end shows no conserved phenylalanine or tryptophan, and so a read error is likely. The rearrangement uses TRBV6-5 and TRBJ2-4; D may be TRBD1 or TRBD2 (6 bases each). The V and J ends lost 3 bases and 1 base respectively, with 13 bases between them. From germline, CDR1 is MNHEY and CDR2 SVGAGI. This CDR3 region has 16 residues. This chain's CDR3 is CASSYLGGRAKNIQYV. CDR3 in DNA: TGTGCCAGCAGTTATCTAGGGGGGCGGGCCAAAAACATTCAGTACGTC.